This T cell receptor (beta chain) stems from a study of T-cell reconstitution after alpha-beta-depleted transplantation in children. Study observations and caveats: Several hundred expanded graft clones reportedly supplied alpha-beta T cells about two months after transplant.

Construction of the TCRbeta library involved unique molecular identifiers. TCRdb ran MiXCR on the PCR reads and lists one entry per CDR3 protein. The sample holds around 450,000 distinct CDR3 sequences, more than 9% seen once. This clonotype was picked up many times. Antigen unknown. Deletions cut 2 bases from V and 3 bases from J, with 10 bases between. The CDR3 covers 14 residues. The germline gives CDR1 SGHRS, CDR2 YFSETQ. This receptor was identified in a child aged 2-15 years with inherited bone marrow failure, due to receive a stem cell transplant. V and J are TRBV5-1 and TRBJ2-3; D call uncertain. Sequenced here: PBMCs, sampled before TCRalphabeta/CD19-depleted stem cell transplant. This CDR3 is CASSFHSETDTQYF. CDR3 nucleotide sequence: TGCGCCAGCAGCTTCCACAGTGAGACAGATACGCAGTATTTT.